Below are 22 T cell receptor beta chains sequenced from a single sample in a study of tumor and adjacent non-tumor tissue in lung cancer. TCRbeta libraries were built with three rounds of nested PCR, modified from ARM-PCR. TCRdb called the multiplex PCR reads again in MiXCR, with one record for every CDR3 protein. The sample shows fewer than 150,000 distinct CDR3 sequences, roughly 70% of them seen only once. The template was RNA from unsorted bulk tissue. The sample taken for sequencing was lung tumor tissue. The source of these receptors is a man aged 55 to 70 with small cell lung cancer.

V is TRBV20-1 and J is TRBJ2-2; D is ambiguous. V lost 7 bases and J 7 bases, leaving 13 bases between the germline ends. The length of the CDR3 is 12 residues. Germline V gene data show CDR1 as DFQATT and CDR2 as SNEGSKA (reference sequence). The CDR3 loop is CSVSDGIGELFF. CDR3 nucleotides: TGCAGTGTTAGTGATGGAATCGGGGAGCTGTTTTTT.

This clonotype was counted at least ten times. This chain's CDR3 is CASSQDRLNTEAFF. The CDR3 region has the DNA TGCGCCAGCAGCCAAGATCGGTTGAACACTGAAGCTTTCTTT. The chain joins TRBV4-1 to TRBJ1-1; the D is unclear. The CDR3 sequence is 14 residues long. V gave up 0 bases and J gave up 0 bases, with 5 bases separating them. From germline, CDR1 is MGHRA and CDR2 YSYEKL.

A remark on this clonotype: A much larger clone differs by one base, so this may be a read error. V gene TRBV5-5 combines with J gene TRBJ2-1; perhaps TRBD1 as D (6 bases). Per the germline V gene, CDR1 is SGHKS and CDR2 is YYEKEE (reference sequence). The germline V and J ends were trimmed by 5 bases and 3 bases, with 15 bases remaining between them. The CDR3 is 15 residues long. The CDR3 DNA follows: TGTGCCAGCAGGTCCAGGCAGGGGAGCTACAATGAGCAGTTCTTC. This codes for CASRSRQGSYNEQFF.

This chain connects TRBV11-2 to TRBJ1-3; TRBD1 matches at 8 bases. Losses at the gene ends were 9 bases for V and 6 bases for J; bases not matched to a gene: 10. The germline CDR1 and CDR2 sequences are SGHAT and FQNNGV. CDR3 length: 14 residues. CDR3 sequence: CASNYDRGVNTIYF. The CDR3 bases are TGTGCCAGTAATTACGACAGGGGTGTAAACACCATATATTTT.

This clonotype was seen repeatedly, ten times or more. The chain carries TRBV20-1 and TRBJ1-2; D is unresolved. The CDR3 is made up of 9 amino acids. CDR1 and CDR2 (germline): DFQATT, SNEGSKA (reference sequence). V lost 4 bases and J 7 bases, leaving 4 bases between the germline ends. The chain's CDR3 is CSATGGYTF. CDR3 nucleotides: TGCAGTGCTACCGGTGGCTACACCTTC.

The gene calls are TRBV11-2 and TRBJ2-1; D not resolved. This CDR3 is 13 amino acids long. Germline CDR1 and CDR2: SGHAT and FQNNGV. Trimming cost V 0 bases and J 15 bases, with 15 bases left between them. CDR3 protein: CASSLDPSDELFF. The CDR3 bases are TGTGCCAGCAGCTTAGACCCAAGCGATGAGTTGTTCTTC.

As to this clonotype: A read error may account for a junction end that differs from germline. The genes are TRBV7-8 and TRBJ1-5; the match to TRBD1 covers 7 bases. The CDR3 is 15 residues long. Germline CDR1 SGHVS, CDR2 FQNEAQ. The CDR3 DNA reads as TGTGCCAACAGCTTAAATTCGCAGGGGGATCAGCCCCAGCATTTT. Its translation is CANSLNSQGDQPQHF.

A single count supports this clonotype. An end of the junction differs from the germline gene, which may be a read error. The gene calls are TRBV6-1 and TRBJ1-1, with a tentative D call TRBD1 (6 bases). CDR1 is MNHNS and CDR2 is SASEGT in the germline V gene. The CDR3 consists of 15 residues. CDR3 region: CASTHRGVWSTEAIF. The CDR3 nucleotides are TGTGCCAGCACCCATAGGGGGGTTTGGAGCACTGAAGCTATATTT.

On this clonotype: An end of the junction does not agree with germline; a read error may underlie this. The chain couples TRBV11-2 to TRBJ2-2; D unresolved. CDR3 size: 14 residues. Looked up from germline, CDR1 is SGHAT and CDR2 is FQNNGV. For the CDR3, the DNA is TGTGCCAGCTGCTTAGGCCATAACACCGGGGAGCTGTTTTTT. Protein: CASCLGHNTGELFF.

A note on this clonotype: Because the CDR3 is missing its conserved closing phenylalanine or tryptophan, this is likely a read error. This sequence joins TRBV20-1 and TRBJ1-3, with a tentative D call TRBD1 (5 bases). The germline V and J ends were trimmed by 2 bases and 0 bases, with 8 bases remaining between them. This CDR3 has 14 amino acids. Germline CDR1 and CDR2: DFQATT and SNEGSKA (reference sequence). The CDR3: CSARKGNSGNTIYL. The CDR3 bases are TGCAGTGCTAGAAAGGGGAACTCTGGAAACACCATATATCTT.

The chain recombines TRBV20-1 with TRBJ2-3, with 7 bases fitting TRBD2. Germline V CDR1 and CDR2: DFQATT, SNEGSKA (reference sequence). V lost 7 bases and J lost 11; bases outside the gene matches: 15. The CDR3 spans 13 residues. The CDR3 spells CSVSITGGAGQYF. CDR3 in DNA: TGCAGTGTTAGCATAACGGGAGGTGCGGGGCAGTATTTT.

Regarding this clonotype: This CDR3 fails to terminate in the conserved phenylalanine or tryptophan, so it likely reflects a read error. V and J are TRBV6-5 and TRBJ1-1, with D possibly TRBD1 on 5 matching bases. Germline V gives CDR1 MNHEY, CDR2 SVGAGI. The CDR3 has 15 amino acids. The CDR3 DNA reads as TGTGCCAACAGTTACGGGACCGCCTTCGGCACTGAAGCTTTCCTT. Protein product: CANSYGTAFGTEAFL.

A note on this clonotype: A read error may explain this, as a much larger clone is one base away. A read error is likely, as this CDR3 ends without the conserved phenylalanine or tryptophan. The chain has TRBV10-3 and TRBJ2-5; TRBD1 might be the D (5 bases). The ends were cut back, 4 bases at V and 4 bases at J, with 7 bases in the middle. Germline CDR1 and CDR2: ENHRY and SYGVKD. The CDR3 contains 12 residues. The CDR3 region is CAISGGRETQYL. The CDR3, as DNA: TGTGCCATCAGTGGGGGCCGAGAGACCCAGTACTTA.

This clonotype was seen a single time. This rearrangement joins TRBV20-1 to TRBJ2-4, with TRBD2 matching 12 bases. Losses at the gene ends were 4 bases for V and 2 bases for J; bases not matched to a gene: 6. The CDR3 loop spans 16 amino acids. Germline-derived CDR1 and CDR2 are DFQATT and SNEGSKA (reference sequence). In DNA, the CDR3 is TGCAGTGCTACCGCCGGACTAGCGGGAACCAAAAACATTCAGTACTTC. Its translation: CSATAGLAGTKNIQYF.

This clonotype was observed a single time. Since a much larger clone is just one base distant, this may be a read error. The rearrangement joins TRBV20-1 to TRBJ2-5, with 8 bases identical to TRBD2. This CDR3 comprises 14 residues. The germline gives CDR1 DFQATT, CDR2 SNEGSKA (reference sequence). With 6 bases clipped from V and 11 bases from J, the junction kept 17 bases outside the gene matches. DNA for the CDR3: TGCAGTGCCGGAGCGGGGGATGGGGGCGATGAGCAGTACTTC. Amino acids: CSAGAGDGGDEQYF.

About this clonotype: Relative to the germline gene, one junction end is altered; a read error may explain this. V usage is TRBV10-3 and J usage is TRBJ1-1, with 10 nucleotides matching TRBD1. The CDR3 runs 15 residues. Germline CDR1 and CDR2: ENHRY and SYGVKD. This CDR3 is CAISQPGQGFAEAFF. Written as DNA, the CDR3 is TGTGCTATCAGTCAACCGGGACAGGGGTTCGCTGAAGCTTTCTTT.

The gene calls are TRBV2 and TRBJ1-1; D is unclear. Trimming pared 4 bases from V and 5 bases from J, leaving 11 bases between. The CDR3 runs 13 residues. Germline V gene data show CDR1 as SNHLY and CDR2 as FYNNEI. The CDR3 loop reads CASSGFGGTEAFF. The CDR3 region has the DNA TGTGCCAGCAGTGGCTTTGGCGGTACTGAAGCTTTCTTT.

This clonotype was observed a handful of times. Being one base from a much bigger clone, this may be a read error. The chain carries TRBV6-1 and TRBJ2-6; tentatively, D is TRBD1 or TRBD2 (5 bases each). Trimming removed 11 bases at V and 2 bases at J, with 16 bases between. Germline V gene lookup returns CDR1 MNHNS and CDR2 SASEGT. CDR3 length equals 15 residues. This CDR3 reads CAGGTWSPGANVLTF. Here the CDR3 DNA reads TGTGCCGGTGGGACGTGGAGCCCTGGGGCCAACGTCCTGACTTTC.

The chain has TRBV5-1 and TRBJ2-5; 7 bases fit TRBD2. Per germline, CDR1 SGHRS and CDR2 YFSETQ. Trimming at V came to 7 bases and at J to 1 base, leaving 13 bases not matched to a gene. This CDR3 has 16 amino acids. For the CDR3, the DNA is TGCGCCAGCCGGGTCGGATCTAGCGGACCCCAAGAGACCCAGTACTTC. Protein product: CASRVGSSGPQETQYF.

The chain links TRBV11-3 to TRBJ2-7; D gene unclear. The CDR3 is made up of 12 amino acids. V was cut by 3 bases and J by 9 bases, with 12 bases left in between. Germline lookup yields CDR1 SGHNT and CDR2 YENEEA. The CDR3 protein is CASSLEREPQYV. CDR3 bases: TGTGCCAGCAGCTTGGAGAGAGAACCGCAGTACGTC.

In this sample, this clonotype turned up a few times. This chain links TRBV28 with TRBJ1-1, with D possibly TRBD1 on 5 matching bases. V lost 4 bases and J lost 9, with 21 bases in between. This CDR3 is built from 15 residues. Germline V CDR1 and CDR2: MDHEN, SYDVKM. The CDR3 sequence: CASSSLGIQELKAFF. DNA of the CDR3: TGTGCCAGCAGTTCCCTTGGGATACAGGAGCTAAAAGCTTTCTTT.

A remark on this clonotype: A clone one base away is much larger, so this may be a read error. This chain uses TRBV7-9 with TRBJ2-3, with 9 positions matching TRBD1. This CDR3 has 16 residues. CDR1 and CDR2 from the germline V gene are SEHNR and FQNEAQ (reference sequence). The V segment lost 3 bases and the J segment 3 bases; nucleotides outside the gene matches: 7. The CDR3 DNA reads as TGTGCCAGCAGCTTGACCGGGACAGGGAGAACAGATACGCAGTATTTT. It specifies CASSLTGTGRTDTQYF.